The clone carrying this T cell receptor (beta chain) has more than one count but fewer than ten. Antigen specificity is unknown. This specimen comes from a study of beta chain features in type 1 diabetes. Study-wide context: Over all samples combined, fewer than 130,000,000 sorted cells were examined. Broader study findings: The study found moderately but significantly shorter TCRB CDR3s in all four CD4+ subsets of Type 1 diabetes patients. High TCR expression in some cells could lead to their over-representation in cDNA sequencing.

Every bit of the isolated RNA underwent reverse transcription, so sequencing read expressed TCRB transcripts. The table came from immunoSEQ multiplex PCR; TCRdb's copy has only in-frame clones and leaves some out. The sample shows roughly 280,000 clones, less than 30% of them seen only once. V lost 2 bases to trimming and J lost 3 bases; unmatched junction nucleotides: 3. From germline, CDR1 is SQVTM and CDR2 ANQGSEA. This CDR3 is built from 14 residues. Sequenced: naive CD4+ T cells from blood. This TCR came from a woman younger than 45 with type 1 diabetes. The rearrangement joins TRBV29-1 to TRBJ2-3; 9 nucleotides align to TRBD2. This CDR3 reads CSVELAGRTDTQYF. CDR3 DNA sequence: TGCAGCGTTGAACTAGCGGGAAGGACAGATACGCAGTATTTT.